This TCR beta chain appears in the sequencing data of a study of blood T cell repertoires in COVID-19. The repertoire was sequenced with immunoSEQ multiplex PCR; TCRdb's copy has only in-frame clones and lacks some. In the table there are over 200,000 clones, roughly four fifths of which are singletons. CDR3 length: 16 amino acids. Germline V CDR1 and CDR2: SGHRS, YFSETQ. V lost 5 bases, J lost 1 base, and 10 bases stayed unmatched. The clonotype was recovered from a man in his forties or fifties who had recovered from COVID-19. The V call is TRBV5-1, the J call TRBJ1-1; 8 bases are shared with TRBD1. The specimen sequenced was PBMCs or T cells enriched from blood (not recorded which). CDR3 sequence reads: CASSLQGAGGNTEAFF. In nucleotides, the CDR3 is TGCGCCAGCAGTCTGCAGGGGGCAGGGGGGAACACTGAAGCTTTCTTT.